This record concerns one TCR beta chain sequence. Its antigen is unidentified. The V gene end was trimmed by 4 bases and the J gene end by 4 bases; junction bases not matched to a gene: 7. CDR1 and CDR2 from the germline V gene are LGHDT and YNNKEL (reference sequence). This CDR3 has 15 residues. This sample stems from a study of T cell responses to AZD1222 COVID-19 vaccine. Study-wide findings and caveats: White British donors predominated, females outnumbered males, and clonal diversity was possibly underestimated. Dominant at 160-218 and 743-854, vaccine-associated CD4 TCRs also spanned spike. Spike-specific TCR repertoires showed rising breadth and depth after two AZD1222 doses.

Researchers grouped second doses given at about 4 or about 12 weeks into one pool. Produced via immunoSEQ multiplex PCR; TCRdb's table is partial and in-frame only. The sample yields 95,000 to 100,000 clones, 88% seen once. This sequence originates from an adult who received the AZD1222 COVID-19 vaccine. The material was peripheral blood, obtained 28 days after the second AZD1222 dose. The chain couples TRBV3-1 (or the pseudogene TRBV3-2) to TRBJ1-3; TRBD1 aligns across 7 bases. The CDR3 DNA reads TGTGCCAGCAGCCCAGCCGGGACAGCAGGAAACACCATATATTTT. This codes for CASSPAGTAGNTIYF.